One sample yielded the 30 T cell receptor beta chains listed below, sequenced in a study of blood T cell repertoires in COVID-19. Measured with immunoSEQ multiplex PCR; TCRdb has only the in-frame clones, and not every one. Of fewer than 40,000 clones listed, around nine tenths were seen once; the top ten hold around 35%. Sequencing input: peripheral blood. These receptors all stem from a man aged 65 to 85 with active COVID-19.

V gene TRBV7-8 combines with J gene TRBJ2-7, with 10 bases lining up with TRBD2. Germline V gene lookup returns CDR1 SGHVS and CDR2 FQNEAQ. J lost 6 bases, V lost 6 bases, and 11 bases had no gene match. CDR3 length: 15 amino acids. DNA of the CDR3: TGTGCCAGCAGGCCCACTAGCGGGGTTCCTGGCGAGCAGTACTTC. This gives the protein CASRPTSGVPGEQYF.

The chain joins TRBV13 to TRBJ2-1; D is possibly TRBD1 (6 bases). The CDR3 spans 15 residues. V was trimmed by 3 bases and J by 4 bases, leaving 13 bases between them. Looked up from germline, CDR1 is PRHDT and CDR2 is FYEKMQ (reference sequence). CDR3 region: CASSFGTIGYNEQFF. The CDR3 DNA sequence: TGTGCCAGCAGCTTCGGGACAATCGGATACAATGAGCAGTTCTTC.

The chain has TRBV28 and TRBJ2-5; D remains ambiguous. Germline V gene data show CDR1 as MDHEN and CDR2 as SYDVKM. The CDR3 is made up of 11 amino acids. V was clipped by 6 bases and J by 9 bases, with 11 bases between them. The CDR3 sequence: CASSSPEAQYF. The CDR3 DNA reads as TGTGCCAGCAGCTCCCCCGAGGCCCAGTACTTC.

DNA for the CDR3: TGTGCCAGCTCACCGACAGGGGCGAATAATTCACCCCTCCACTTT. Translating gives CASSPTGANNSPLHF. The V gene is TRBV18, the J gene TRBJ1-6; 8 bases are a match to TRBD1. V dropped 3 bases and J dropped 5; count of bases not matched to a gene: 3. Germline CDR1 and CDR2: KGHSH and LQKENI. The CDR3 runs to 15 residues.

The V gene is TRBV7-2, the J gene TRBJ2-7; TRBD1 matches 10 bases. J lost 2 bases, V lost 1 base, and 5 bases had no gene match. Germline CDR1 reads SGHTA; CDR2 reads FQGNSA. CDR3 length: 16 residues. For the CDR3, the DNA is TGTGCCAGCAGCTTAGGGCCCGGGACAGGGGCCTACGAGCAGTACTTC. Its protein product is CASSLGPGTGAYEQYF.

This clone appeared once. The gene calls are TRBV7-2 and TRBJ2-1, with D maybe TRBD2 (5 bases). V lost 7 bases and J lost 3, with 16 bases in between. CDR1 is SGHTA, CDR2 FQGNSA, per germline. This CDR3 has 15 amino acids. This CDR3 reads CASTRRRGYYNEQFF. Here the CDR3 DNA reads TGTGCCAGCACCCGAAGGCGCGGGTACTACAATGAGCAGTTCTTC.

The V and J genes are TRBV27 and TRBJ1-2, with 7 nucleotides matching TRBD1. Trimming at V came to 1 base and at J to 8 bases, leaving 4 bases not matched to a gene. Germline CDR1 is MNHEY and CDR2 is SMNVEV (reference sequence). CDR3 length equals 13 residues. CDR3 coding DNA: TGTGCCAGCAGTTTATGGGACAGTGGAGGCTACACCTTC. Translation: CASSLWDSGGYTF.

The rearrangement joins TRBV19 to TRBJ1-2; 8 bases agree with TRBD1. The CDR3 contains 13 residues. Per germline, CDR1 LNHDA and CDR2 SQIVND (reference sequence). The ends lost 10 bases at V and 7 bases at J; junction bases unmatched: 11. CDR3 sequence reads: CATTPTGVIGYTF. CDR3 in DNA: TGTGCCACAACACCGACAGGGGTCATTGGCTACACCTTC.

The rearrangement joins TRBV28 to TRBJ2-7; weak D call: TRBD2 (6 bases). Germline assignment: CDR1 MDHEN and CDR2 SYDVKM. V shed 6 bases and J shed 2 bases, with 14 bases lying between them. The CDR3 totals 14 residues. Here the CDR3 DNA reads TGTGCCAGCAGAAGAGGAGGGTCCACCTACGAGCAGTACTTC. It specifies CASRRGGSTYEQYF.

V usage is TRBV24-1 and J usage is TRBJ2-1, with 15 positions matching TRBD2. V was clipped by 1 base and J by 9 bases; unmatched bases: 3. The CDR3 length is 16 residues. Per the germline V gene, CDR1 is KGHDR and CDR2 is SFDVKD. CDR3 protein: CATSDLGLAGGGEQFF. The DNA for the CDR3 is TGTGCCACCAGTGATTTAGGACTAGCGGGGGGGGGTGAGCAGTTCTTC.

This clone was detected only once. V is TRBV2 and J is TRBJ2-3, with TRBD1 as a possible D gene (5 bases). Looked up from germline, CDR1 is SNHLY and CDR2 is FYNNEI. This CDR3 spans 11 amino acids. The V end lost 6 bases, the J end lost 4 bases, and 5 bases lay between the germline ends. The CDR3 nucleotides read TGTGCCAGCAGAGGGGCAGATACGCAGTATTTT. It yields the protein CASRGADTQYF.

The chain recombines TRBV9 with TRBJ2-2, with TRBD2 matching 10 bases. With V trimmed by 4 bases and J by 6 bases, 6 bases remained unmatched. The CDR3 runs 15 residues. Germline V gives CDR1 SGDLS, CDR2 YYNGEE. As DNA, the CDR3 is TGTGCCAGCAGCCCCCGGACTAGCGGCGCCGGGGAGCTGTTTTTT. Amino acid sequence: CASSPRTSGAGELFF.

The rearrangement links TRBV6-5 to TRBJ1-2, with no clear D. Looked up from germline, CDR1 is MNHEY and CDR2 is SVGAGI. The ends were cut back, 0 bases at V and 4 bases at J, with 15 bases in the middle. This CDR3 is 16 amino acids long. This CDR3 is CASSYSPATVGYGYTF. Here the CDR3 DNA reads TGTGCCAGCAGTTACTCCCCAGCGACGGTGGGCTATGGCTACACCTTC.

This clone was counted between two and nine times. The chain recombines TRBV7-2 with TRBJ2-1, with a weak D call TRBD1 (6 bases). CDR3 length equals 13 residues. The V gene's germline CDR1 is SGHTA and CDR2 FQGNSA. Deletions cut 3 bases from V and 9 bases from J, with 12 bases between. In nucleotides, the CDR3 is TGTGCCAGCAGCTTGAACAGGGTAAGTGAGCAGTTCTTC. Its translation is CASSLNRVSEQFF.

This chain connects TRBV7-2 to TRBJ2-7; maybe TRBD2 (5 bases). The germline V gene encodes CDR1 SGHTA and CDR2 FQGNSA. Trimming shortened V by 3 bases and J by 7 bases, and 22 bases separated the two germline ends. The CDR3 totals 16 residues. The CDR3 region is CASSFGVKTWDEEQYF. For the CDR3, the DNA is TGTGCCAGCAGCTTCGGGGTAAAGACATGGGATGAAGAGCAGTACTTC.

The V call is TRBV5-1, the J call TRBJ1-5; 7 nucleotides match TRBD1. The CDR3 runs 15 residues. The ends lost 0 bases at V and 1 base at J; junction bases unmatched: 1. Germline V gives CDR1 SGHRS, CDR2 YFSETQ. In nucleotides, the CDR3 is TGCGCCAGCAGCTTGGGGGACAGCAGCAATCAGCCCCAGCATTTT. Amino acid sequence: CASSLGDSSNQPQHF.

This chain uses TRBV5-1 with TRBJ1-4; D remains unclear. The CDR3 covers 14 residues. V dropped 5 bases and J dropped 3 bases, with 11 bases sitting between them. The V gene's germline CDR1 is SGHRS and CDR2 YFSETQ. CDR3 DNA: TGCGCCAGCAGTCGCGGATCCTCTAATGAAAAACTGTTTTTT. Translation: CASSRGSSNEKLFF.

The chain is built from TRBV3-1 (or the pseudogene TRBV3-2) and TRBJ1-6; 7 bases line up with TRBD1. CDR3 length: 16 residues. The germline gives CDR1 LGHDT, CDR2 YNNKEL (reference sequence). Losses at the gene ends were 2 bases for V and 10 bases for J; bases not matched to a gene: 11. CDR3 region: CASSQKGTVDSSPLHF. In nucleotides, the CDR3 is TGTGCCAGCAGCCAAAAAGGGACAGTCGATAGCTCACCCCTCCACTTT.

This chain connects TRBV11-3 to TRBJ2-3, with 14 bases identical to TRBD2. The trim removed 5 bases at V and 3 bases at J, leaving 4 bases unmatched. Germline V gene sequence: CDR1 SGHNT, CDR2 YENEEA. The CDR3 extends over 16 amino acids. CDR3: CASSQGLAGATDTQYF. The CDR3 coding sequence is TGTGCCAGCAGCCAGGGACTAGCGGGGGCGACAGATACGCAGTATTTT.

This clone was found a few times. The chain combines TRBV6-2 or TRBV6-3 with TRBJ2-1; D call uncertain. Per germline, CDR1 MNHEY and CDR2 SVGEGT. The CDR3 length is 14 residues. The V gene lost 2 bases and the J gene lost 4 bases, with 9 bases spanning the gap. This chain's CDR3 is CASSYDSGYNEQFF. The CDR3 DNA reads as TGTGCCAGCAGTTACGACTCCGGATACAATGAGCAGTTCTTC.

This clone was counted between two and nine times. The chain uses TRBV7-2 and TRBJ2-3, with TRBD2 matching over 7 bases. V lost 5 bases to trimming and J lost 0 bases; unmatched junction nucleotides: 2. The CDR3 contains 14 residues. Germline-derived CDR1 and CDR2 are SGHTA and FQGNSA. The CDR3 is CASSERGSTDTQYF. The CDR3, as DNA: TGTGCCAGCAGCGAGCGGGGCAGCACAGATACGCAGTATTTT.

In nucleotides, the CDR3 is TGCGCCAGCAGCCAAGATCGATCAGGGGGAACTGAAGCTTTCTTT. Translated, it gives CASSQDRSGGTEAFF. V and J are TRBV4-3 and TRBJ1-1; 7 nucleotides agree with TRBD1. The CDR3 sequence is 15 residues long. Germline V gene data show CDR1 as LGHNA and CDR2 as YSLEER. J gave up 5 bases and V 0 bases, and 6 bases lay outside the gene matches.

The chain couples TRBV2 to TRBJ1-5, with 8 bases identical to TRBD1. There are 13 residues in the CDR3. The V gene's germline CDR1 is SNHLY and CDR2 FYNNEI. J lost 5 bases, V lost 4 bases, and 1 base had no gene match. The CDR3 reads CASSGTGHQPQHF. The CDR3 region has the DNA TGTGCCAGCAGTGGGACAGGGCATCAGCCCCAGCATTTT.

This chain uses TRBV28 with TRBJ1-1; 9 nucleotides match TRBD1. Looked up from germline, CDR1 is MDHEN and CDR2 is SYDVKM. J gave up 5 bases and V 4 bases, and 11 bases lay outside the gene matches. The CDR3 spans 16 residues. CDR3 sequence: CASSSTGTGLWTEAFF. As DNA, the CDR3 is TGTGCCAGCAGTTCTACCGGGACAGGGTTATGGACTGAAGCTTTCTTT.

The chain links TRBV18 to TRBJ2-5, with D possibly being TRBD1 (5 bases). V shed 3 bases and J shed 2 bases, with 13 bases lying between them. In germline, CDR1 is KGHSH, CDR2 LQKENI. This CDR3 has 15 amino acids. The CDR3 bases are TGTGCCAGCTCACCCGATCGACAGAGTCAAGAGACCCAGTACTTC. Protein sequence: CASSPDRQSQETQYF.

The chain combines TRBV6-1 with TRBJ2-7, with 11 bases aligning to TRBD2. Germline V gives CDR1 MNHNS, CDR2 SASEGT. The CDR3 contains 16 residues. V shed 2 bases, J shed 7 bases, and the junction held 10 bases outside the gene matches. Written as DNA, the CDR3 is TGTGCCAGCAGTGAAAGGTCTAGCGGGAGGATCCGTGAGCAGTACTTC. Residues: CASSERSSGRIREQYF.

This chain uses TRBV7-6 with TRBJ2-2; no definite D call. Between the trimmed V and J ends, which lost 5 bases and 0 bases, there was a span of 7 bases. This CDR3 comprises 14 residues. Germline assignment: CDR1 SGHVS and CDR2 FNYEAQ. The CDR3 sequence is CASSPGPNTGELFF. Here the CDR3 DNA reads TGTGCCAGCAGCCCCGGTCCGAACACCGGGGAGCTGTTTTTT.

The chain couples TRBV14 to TRBJ1-3, with D possibly being TRBD1 (6 bases). Per the germline V gene, CDR1 is SGHDN and CDR2 is FVKESK. The V end lost 6 bases, the J end lost 0 bases, and 12 bases lay between the germline ends. CDR3 length equals 15 residues. CDR3 residues: CASRKGHLSGNTIYF. The DNA of the CDR3 is TGTGCCAGCAGAAAGGGACACCTCTCTGGAAACACCATATATTTT.

The CDR3 nucleotides are TGTGCCAGCAGGTCTCAGGGCCGGAGCCAGCCCCAGCATTTT. As protein: CASRSQGRSQPQHF. The V gene is TRBV28, the J gene TRBJ1-5; D perhaps matches TRBD1 (5 bases). The V gene's germline CDR1 is MDHEN and CDR2 SYDVKM. Trimming stripped 6 bases from V and 7 bases from J, with 16 bases between. This CDR3 is built from 14 residues.

The chain couples TRBV28 to TRBJ2-1; D may be TRBD2 (5 bases). Deletions cut 3 bases from V and 7 bases from J, with 10 bases between. Germline loops: CDR1 MDHEN, CDR2 SYDVKM. This CDR3 spans 13 amino acids. The CDR3 coding sequence is TGTGCCAGCAGTTTTACCGGGGTGAATGAGCAGTTCTTC. This encodes CASSFTGVNEQFF.